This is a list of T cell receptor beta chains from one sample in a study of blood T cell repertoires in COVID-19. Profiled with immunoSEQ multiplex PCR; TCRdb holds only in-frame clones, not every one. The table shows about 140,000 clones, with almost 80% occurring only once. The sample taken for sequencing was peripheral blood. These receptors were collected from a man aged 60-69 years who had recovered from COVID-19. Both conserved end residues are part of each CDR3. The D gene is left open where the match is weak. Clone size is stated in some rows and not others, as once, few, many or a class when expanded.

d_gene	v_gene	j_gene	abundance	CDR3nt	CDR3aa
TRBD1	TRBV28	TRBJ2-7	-	TGTGCCAGCAGGACTACCGGGACAGGAGTCCACGAGCAGTACTTC	CASRTTGTGVHEQYF
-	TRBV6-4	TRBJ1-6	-	TGTGCCAGCAGCGCAAGTGGGACTTCAGCTTCACCCCTCCACTTT	CASSASGTSASPLHF
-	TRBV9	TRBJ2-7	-	TGTGCCAGCAGCGGGAGGGGTCAGTACGAGCAGTACTTC	CASSGRGQYEQYF
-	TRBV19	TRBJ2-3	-	TGTGCCAGTAGTCTCACAGATACGCAGTATTTT	CASSLTDTQYF
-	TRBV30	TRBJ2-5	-	TGTGCCTGGAGTGTATGGGGCGGTGGTGAGACCCAGTACTTC	CAWSVWGGGETQYF
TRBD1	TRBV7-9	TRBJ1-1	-	TGTGCCAGCAGCTCATCTGGACAGGGGAGGTTGAACACTGAAGCTTTCTTT	CASSSSGQGRLNTEAFF
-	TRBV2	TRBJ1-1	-	TGTGCCAGCAGTGATAGTTACACTGAAGCTTTCTTT	CASSDSYTEAFF
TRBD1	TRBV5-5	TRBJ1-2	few	TGTGCCAGCAGCTTACAGGGGGACTATGGCTACACCTTC	CASSLQGDYGYTF
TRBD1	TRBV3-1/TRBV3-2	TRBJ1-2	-	TGTGCCAGCAGCCAAGAAGGGACAGGGGGCGCTTATGGCTACACCTTC	CASSQEGTGGAYGYTF
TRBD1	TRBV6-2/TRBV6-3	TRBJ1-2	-	TGTGCCAGCAGTCAAGACAGGGCTCTCGGCTACACCTTC	CASSQDRALGYTF
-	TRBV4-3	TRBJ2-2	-	TGCGCCAGCCGACGTACAGGCGACACCGGGGAGCTGTTTTTT	CASRRTGDTGELFF
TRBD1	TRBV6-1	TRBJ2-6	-	TGTGCCAGCAGTGGGACGGGACAGGGACTGATCTCTGGGGCCAACGTCCTGACTTTC	CASSGTGQGLISGANVLTF
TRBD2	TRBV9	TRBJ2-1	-	TGTGCCAGCAGCGTAGAAGCCCCGGGACTAGCGGGGCGCAATGAGCAGTTCTTC	CASSVEAPGLAGRNEQFF
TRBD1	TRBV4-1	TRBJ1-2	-	TGCGCCAGCAGCCAAGAAGTGTTACGAGGGGGCAGTGGCTATGGCTACACCTTC	CASSQEVLRGGSGYGYTF
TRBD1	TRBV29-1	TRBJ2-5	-	TGCAGCGTTGGACAGGGCGGCCAAGAGACCCAGTACTTC	CSVGQGGQETQYF
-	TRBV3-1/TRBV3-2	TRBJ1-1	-	TGTGCCAGCAGCCAAGTCTCGGGGAACACTGAAGCTTTCTTT	CASSQVSGNTEAFF
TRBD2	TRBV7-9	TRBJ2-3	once	TGTGCCAGCAGCTCCGGGACTAGCGGGTACACAGATACGCAGTATTTT	CASSSGTSGYTDTQYF
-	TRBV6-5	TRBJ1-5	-	TGTGCCAGCCGGAGGGTGTATAGCAATCAGCCCCAGCATTTT	CASRRVYSNQPQHF
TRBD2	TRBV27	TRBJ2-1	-	TGTGCCAGCAGTTTAAAGCCTAGCGGGAGACAAGGTAGTGAGCAGTTCTTC	CASSLKPSGRQGSEQFF
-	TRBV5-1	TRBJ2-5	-	TGCGCCAGCAGCTGGGCCGGAGGCCAGGAGACCCAGTACTTC	CASSWAGGQETQYF
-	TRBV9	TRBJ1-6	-	TGTGCCAGCAGCGTGGCCATCGGGATCTCACCCCTCCACTTT	CASSVAIGISPLHF
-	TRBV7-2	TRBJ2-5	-	TGTGCCAGCACAAAGGGGGCGGGGCCCCAAGAGACCCAGTACTTC	CASTKGAGPQETQYF
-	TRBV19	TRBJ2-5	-	TGTGCCAGTAGTATTGGGCCCCAAGAGACCCAGTACTTC	CASSIGPQETQYF
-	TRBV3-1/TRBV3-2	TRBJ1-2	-	TGTGCCAGCAGCCAGATACAGGGCAGCGTGAACTATGGCTACACCTTC	CASSQIQGSVNYGYTF
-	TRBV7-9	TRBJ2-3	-	TGTGCCAGCAGCTTCGGACTTGGCACAGATACGCAGTATTTT	CASSFGLGTDTQYF
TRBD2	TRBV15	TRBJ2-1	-	TGTGCCACCAGCAGGGCGATGGGTAGCGGGAGCGGCAATGAGCAGTTCTTC	CATSRAMGSGSGNEQFF